The following is a TCR beta chain sequence with its context. The V gene's germline CDR1 is SGHRS and CDR2 YFSETQ. The CDR3 consists of 14 residues. Trimming removed 2 bases at V and 8 bases at J, with 13 bases between. As originally analysed: Reference gene primer amplification gave nucleated cell count estimates. The repertoire was sequenced with immunoSEQ multiplex PCR; TCRdb's copy has only in-frame clones and lacks some. V and J calls and clone size follow that table, whereas D and trimming were derived from the DNA. The table includes some 87,000 clones, approximately 80% detected once. This sample was taken from a study of blood T cell repertoires in COVID-19. Study summary: Nucleic acid was either cDNA or gDNA, and it came from T cells, B-cell-depleted T cells, or PBMCs.

This chain joins TRBV5-1 and TRBJ1-4; D gene ambiguous. This TCR came from a woman in her 70s with active or convalescent COVID-19. Sequenced sample: peripheral blood. CDR3 sequence reads: CASSFGQPLEKLFF. The CDR3 DNA is TGCGCCAGCAGCTTTGGGCAGCCCCTAGAAAAACTGTTTTTT.